The clone carrying this T cell receptor beta chain was counted ten times or more. This CDR3 is built from 18 residues. Germline V gene data show CDR1 as SGHTA and CDR2 as FQGTGA. Losses at the gene ends were 4 bases for V and 7 bases for J; bases not matched to a gene: 19. The record originates from a study of metastatic and nonmetastatic thyroid tumors. TCRdb recomputed clones from the PCR reads via MiXCR. Of around 23,000 clones listed, around 26% are singletons. Patients had received no treatment of any kind before thyroid surgery. The sample was blood. This receptor was obtained from a male donor with papillary thyroid cancer or a benign thyroid nodule (not recorded which). Some clones in this sample may be carry-over from other donors' samples. The rearrangement uses TRBV7-3 and TRBJ2-3, with 8 positions matching TRBD2. The CDR3 sequence: CASSSYRLGLALGYTQYF. CDR3 DNA sequence: TGTGCCAGCAGCTCCTACCGGCTTGGACTAGCCCTGGGATATACGCAGTATTTT.